Listed here is a single T cell receptor beta chain. There is no known antigen for this receptor. Base-call qualities are not available, and no considerably larger clone is one nucleotide away. This entry is derived from a study of Graves' ophthalmopathy and Graves' hyperthyroidism (dated by TCRdb to 2016 to 2019). In the study overall: Hyperthyroidism was defined as stable when no progression to ophthalmopathy occurred within 18 months of follow-up. The independent validation cohort included roughly 19 hyperthyroidism patients plus 17 patients who later progressed from hyperthyroidism to ophthalmopathy. To explore V-J signatures distinguishing ophthalmopathy from hyperthyroidism, a discovery set of under 110 patients (roughly 42 ophthalmopathy, roughly 55 stable hyperthyroidism) was enrolled. In total, approximately 130 blood samples were TCR-sequenced: approximately 42 ophthalmopathy, 75 hyperthyroidism and approximately 17 hyperthyroidism-to-ophthalmopathy patients. The study used TCR beta repertoire signatures to distinguish Graves' ophthalmopathy from Graves' hyperthyroidism and to predict progression to ophthalmopathy. Once sampling was done, hyperthyroidism patients were given methimazole at a starting dose of 30 mg daily, while ophthalmopathy patients were given high-dose intravenous methylprednisolone. In more than five hyperthyroidism patients, the T-cell repertoires found in thyroid tissue were compared with those found in blood. Overall results and qualifications from the work: No statistical method was used to set the sample size in advance, and the investigators knew which group each participant was assigned to. In validation, the model predicted ophthalmopathy progression with 55% to 71% sensitivity and approximately 75% specificity; about a dozen predicted patients were CT-confirmed with GO in a median of approximately six months. The 13-signature model separated ophthalmopathy from stable hyperthyroidism with approximately 88% sensitivity and 81.08% specificity in cross-validation, and 80%/75% in the test set. Most of the expanded thyroid clonotypes with a frequency above 0.001 were also detected in blood, and it was suggested that the thyroid immune response may be reflected by blood repertoires.

Hyperthyroidism patients were newly diagnosed, were aged 18 to 65 years, and had a disease duration under 2 months. Patients with other autoimmune diseases, uncontrolled infections, pregnancy or lactation were excluded. Diagnosis relied on clinical symptoms, serum thyroxine, TRAb, thyroid ultrasound and orbital computed tomography. Total RNA was extracted with Trizol reagent and quality-checked on an Agilent 2100 Bioanalyzer. The CDR3 sequence holds 14 residues, the cysteine and phenylalanine included. The kept DNA is CDR3 alone, 42 bases in frame from the first base. CDR1 and CDR2 were assigned from the germline V gene (reference sequence) as MNHNY and SVGAGI. V is cut back by 5 bases and J by 4 bases, with 5 bases in the junction unmatched. For repertoire sequencing, TCR beta CDR3 regions were amplified from RNA transcripts. HTBI primers and the Qiagen OneStep RT-PCR kit were used in a first-round RT-PCR, which was followed by a second-round multiplex PCR, size selection and purification. Libraries were sequenced on an Illumina HiSeq2000 using paired-end 100 bp reads. The original pipeline was this. SOAPnuke was used to process the reads, throwing out any read that had adapters, had uncalled bases, had a mean Phred below 15, or lacked an exact constant-primer or identifier match. High-quality paired reads were merged with COPE v1.2.5. Unique nucleotide sequences were defined as clonotypes and aligned to IMGT TRB V, D and J references using MiTCR v1.1. Analysis was restricted to V-J combinations with a frequency above 0.0001, which covered about 99% of repertoires. For each V-J combination, a TCR clonal expansion and chaos score was defined as the ratio of F50 clonal expansion to chaos observed in the TCRdist matrix. Welch's t-statistics and random forest were used to narrow the features down to more than 10 V-J combinations, which were then fed into a naive Bayes classifier. The Morisita-Horn index was used to measure how similar the thyroid and blood repertoires were. TCRdb trimmed the raw reads at Q25, called clones with MiXCR and kept productive beta chains. Duplicate CDR3 protein sequences are folded into a single record with the most common DNA and genes. It is TCRdb's table, rather than the study itself, that gives the V and J calls and clone size. The sample table records 450,000 to 600,000 distinct CDR3 sequences; approximately 37% of these occur just once. Jointly, the top ten make up 3.5% to 4.5% of the sample.

Sequenced: peripheral blood or thyroid tissue (not recorded which). The chain is made from TRBV6-6 and TRBJ2-1, with 7 central nucleotides matching TRBD1. The origin of this receptor is an adult man with Graves' hyperthyroidism. At the DNA level, the sequence is TGTGCCAGCAGTAAAGGGACAGATTACAATGAGCAGTTCTTC. It translates to CASSKGTDYNEQFF.